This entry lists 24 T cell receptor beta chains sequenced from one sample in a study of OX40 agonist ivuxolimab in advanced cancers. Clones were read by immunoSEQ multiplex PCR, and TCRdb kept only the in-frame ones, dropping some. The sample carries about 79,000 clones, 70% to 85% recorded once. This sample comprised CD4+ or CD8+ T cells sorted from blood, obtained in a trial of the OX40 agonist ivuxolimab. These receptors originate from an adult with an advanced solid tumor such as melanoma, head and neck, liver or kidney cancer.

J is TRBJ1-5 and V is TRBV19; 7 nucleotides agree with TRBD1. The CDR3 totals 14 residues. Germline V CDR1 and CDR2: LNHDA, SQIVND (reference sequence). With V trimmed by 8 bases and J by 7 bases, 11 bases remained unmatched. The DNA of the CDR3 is TGTGCCAGTTCACAAACAGGGGAGCGCCAGCCCCAGCATTTT. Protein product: CASSQTGERQPQHF.

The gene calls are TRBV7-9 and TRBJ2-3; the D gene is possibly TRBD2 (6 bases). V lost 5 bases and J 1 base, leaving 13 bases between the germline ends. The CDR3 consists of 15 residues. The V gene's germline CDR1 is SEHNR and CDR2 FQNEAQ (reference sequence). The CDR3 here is CASSTSWGGTDTQYF. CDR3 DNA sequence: TGTGCCAGCAGCACAAGCTGGGGGGGCACAGATACGCAGTATTTT.

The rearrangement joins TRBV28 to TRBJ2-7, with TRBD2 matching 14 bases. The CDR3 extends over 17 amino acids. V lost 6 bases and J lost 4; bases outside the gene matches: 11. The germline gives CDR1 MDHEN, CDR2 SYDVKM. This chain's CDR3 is CASSQAGLAGVLYEQYF. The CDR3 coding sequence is TGTGCCAGCAGCCAAGCGGGACTAGCGGGAGTGCTTTACGAGCAGTACTTC. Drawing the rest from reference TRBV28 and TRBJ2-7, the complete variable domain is DVKVTQSSRYLVKRTGEKVFLECVQDMDHENMFWYRQDPGLGLRLIYFSYDVKMKEKGDIPEGYSVSREKKERFSLILESASTNQTSMYLCASSQAGLAGVLYEQYFGPGTRLTVT.

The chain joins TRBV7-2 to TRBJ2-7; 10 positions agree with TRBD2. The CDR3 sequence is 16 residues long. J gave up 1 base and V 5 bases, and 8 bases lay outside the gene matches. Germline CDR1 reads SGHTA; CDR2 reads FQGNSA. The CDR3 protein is CASSQSTSGRSYEQYF. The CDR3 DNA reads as TGTGCCAGCAGCCAATCGACTAGCGGGCGGTCCTACGAGCAGTACTTC. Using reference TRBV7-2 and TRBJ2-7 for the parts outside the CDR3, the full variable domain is GAGVSQSPSNKVTEKGKDVELRCDPISGHTALYWYRQSLGQGLEFLIYFQGNSAPDKSGLPSDRFSAERTGGSVSTLTIQRTQQEDSAVYLCASSQSTSGRSYEQYFGPGTRLTVT.

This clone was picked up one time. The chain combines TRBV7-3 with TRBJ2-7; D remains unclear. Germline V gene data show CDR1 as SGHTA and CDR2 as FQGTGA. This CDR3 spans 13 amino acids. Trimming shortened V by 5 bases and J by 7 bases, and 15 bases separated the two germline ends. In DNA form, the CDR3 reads TGTGCCAGCAGCCCGGGTAGCCGCCTGGAGCAGTACTTC. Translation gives CASSPGSRLEQYF.

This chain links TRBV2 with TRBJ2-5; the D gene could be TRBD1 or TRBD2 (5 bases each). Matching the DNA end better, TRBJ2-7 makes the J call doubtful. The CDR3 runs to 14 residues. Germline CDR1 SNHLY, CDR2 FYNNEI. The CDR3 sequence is CASCRGPGFHEQYF. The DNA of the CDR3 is TGTGCCAGTTGCCGGGGTCCAGGGTTTCACGAGCAGTACTTC.

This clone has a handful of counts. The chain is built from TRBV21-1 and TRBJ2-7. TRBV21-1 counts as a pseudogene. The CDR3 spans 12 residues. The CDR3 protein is CASSKPRHEQYF. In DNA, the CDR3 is TGTGCCAGCAGCAAACCACGGCACGAGCAGTACTTC.

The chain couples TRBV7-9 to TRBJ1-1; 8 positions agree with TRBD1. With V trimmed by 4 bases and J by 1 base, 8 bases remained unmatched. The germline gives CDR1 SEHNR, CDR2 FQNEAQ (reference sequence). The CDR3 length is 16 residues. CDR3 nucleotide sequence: TGTGCCAGCAGCTCAGATGGGACAGGTGAGAACACTGAAGCTTTCTTT. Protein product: CASSSDGTGENTEAFF.

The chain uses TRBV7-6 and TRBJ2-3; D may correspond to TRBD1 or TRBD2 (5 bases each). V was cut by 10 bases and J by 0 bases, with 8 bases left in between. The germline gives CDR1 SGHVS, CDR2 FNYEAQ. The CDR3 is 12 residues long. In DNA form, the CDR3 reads TGTGCCACCAGGGACAGCACAGATACGCAGTATTTT. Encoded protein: CATRDSTDTQYF. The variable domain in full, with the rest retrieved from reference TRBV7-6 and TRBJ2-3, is GAGVSQSPRYKVTKRGQDVALRCDPISGHVSLYWYRQALGQGPEFLTYFNYEAQQDKSGLPNDRFSAERPEGSISTLTIQRTEQRDSAMYRCATRDSTDTQYFGPGTRLTVL.

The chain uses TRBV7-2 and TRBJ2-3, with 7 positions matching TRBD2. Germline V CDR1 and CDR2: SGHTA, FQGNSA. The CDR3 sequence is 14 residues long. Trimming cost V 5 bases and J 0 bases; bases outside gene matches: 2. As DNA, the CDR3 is TGTGCCAGCAGCCGCGGGGGTAGCACAGATACGCAGTATTTT. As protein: CASSRGGSTDTQYF.

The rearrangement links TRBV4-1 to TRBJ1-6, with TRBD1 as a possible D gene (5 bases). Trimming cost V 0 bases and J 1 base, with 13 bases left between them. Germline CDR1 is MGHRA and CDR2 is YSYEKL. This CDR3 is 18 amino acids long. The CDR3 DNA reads TGCGCCAGCAGCCAAGATGGGTGGGGGGTGTCCTATAATTCACCCCTCCACTTT. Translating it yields CASSQDGWGVSYNSPLHF.

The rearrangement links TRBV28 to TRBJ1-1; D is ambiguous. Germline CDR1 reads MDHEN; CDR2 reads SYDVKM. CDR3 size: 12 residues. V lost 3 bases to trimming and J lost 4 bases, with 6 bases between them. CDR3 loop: CASSFVLTEAFF. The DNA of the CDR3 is TGTGCCAGCAGTTTTGTACTCACTGAAGCTTTCTTT.

CDR3 coding DNA: TGTGCCAGCAGCTTAGACAGGGGGGCTGGAAACACCATATATTTT. It translates to CASSLDRGAGNTIYF. The V and J genes are TRBV5-4 and TRBJ1-3, with 9 bases that match TRBD1. Trimming took 2 bases from V and 2 from J; bases not matched to a gene: 2. The V gene's germline CDR1 is SGHNT and CDR2 YYREEE (reference sequence). The length of the CDR3 is 15 residues.

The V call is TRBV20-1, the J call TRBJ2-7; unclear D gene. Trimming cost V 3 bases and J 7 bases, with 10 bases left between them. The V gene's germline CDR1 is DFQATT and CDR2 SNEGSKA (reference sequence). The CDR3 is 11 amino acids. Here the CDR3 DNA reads TGCAGTGCTAGGAGTCAGCGTGAGCAGTACTTC. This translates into CSARSQREQYF.

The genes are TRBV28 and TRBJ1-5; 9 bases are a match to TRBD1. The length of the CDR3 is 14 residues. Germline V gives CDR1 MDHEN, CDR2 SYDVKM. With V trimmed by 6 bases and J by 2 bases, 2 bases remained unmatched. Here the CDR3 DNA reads TGTGCCAGCAGGAGGACAGGGGGCAATCAGCCCCAGCATTTT. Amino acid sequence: CASRRTGGNQPQHF.

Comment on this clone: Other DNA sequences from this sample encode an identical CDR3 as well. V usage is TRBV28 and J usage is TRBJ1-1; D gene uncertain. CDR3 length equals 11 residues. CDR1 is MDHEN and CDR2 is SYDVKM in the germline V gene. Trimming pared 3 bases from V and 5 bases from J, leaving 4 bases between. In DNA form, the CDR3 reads TGTGCCAGCAGTTTCAGGACTGAAGCTTTCTTT. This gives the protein CASSFRTEAFF.

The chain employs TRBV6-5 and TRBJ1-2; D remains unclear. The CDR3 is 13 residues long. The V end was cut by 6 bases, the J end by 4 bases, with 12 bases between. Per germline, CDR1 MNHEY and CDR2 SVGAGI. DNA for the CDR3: TGTGCCAGCAGACTCGGGCCCTCCTATGGCTACACCTTC. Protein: CASRLGPSYGYTF.

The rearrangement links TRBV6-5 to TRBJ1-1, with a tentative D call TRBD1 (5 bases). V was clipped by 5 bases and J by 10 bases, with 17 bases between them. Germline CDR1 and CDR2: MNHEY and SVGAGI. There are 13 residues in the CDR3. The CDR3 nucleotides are TGTGCCAGCAGTCGACAGAACGGTGGTGGAGCTTTCTTT. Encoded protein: CASSRQNGGGAFF.

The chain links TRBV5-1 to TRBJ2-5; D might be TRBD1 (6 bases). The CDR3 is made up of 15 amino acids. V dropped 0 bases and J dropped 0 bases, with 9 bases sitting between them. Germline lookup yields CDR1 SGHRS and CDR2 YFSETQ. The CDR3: CASSLETGYQETQYF. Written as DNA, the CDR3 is TGCGCCAGCAGCTTGGAAACAGGGTACCAAGAGACCCAGTACTTC.

CDR3 coding DNA: TGTGCCAGCAGTGAAAAGTACGAGCAGTACTTC. As protein: CASSEKYEQYF. The chain joins TRBV2 to TRBJ2-7; D not certain. The CDR3 consists of 11 residues. Trimming pared 2 bases from V and 4 bases from J, leaving 3 bases between. Germline V gene lookup returns CDR1 SNHLY and CDR2 FYNNEI.

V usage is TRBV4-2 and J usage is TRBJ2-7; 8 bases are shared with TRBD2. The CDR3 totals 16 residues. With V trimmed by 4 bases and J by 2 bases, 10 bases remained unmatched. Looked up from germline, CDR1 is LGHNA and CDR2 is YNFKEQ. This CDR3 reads CASSPLGREAPYEQYF. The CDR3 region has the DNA TGTGCCAGCAGCCCCCTGGGGCGGGAGGCCCCCTACGAGCAGTACTTC.

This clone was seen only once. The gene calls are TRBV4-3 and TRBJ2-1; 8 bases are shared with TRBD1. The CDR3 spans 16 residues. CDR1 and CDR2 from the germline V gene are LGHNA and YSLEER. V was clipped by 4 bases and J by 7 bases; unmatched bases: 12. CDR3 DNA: TGCGCCAGCAGCCCAGGGGGCAGGTCTACGAGGAATGAGCAGTTCTTC. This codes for CASSPGGRSTRNEQFF.

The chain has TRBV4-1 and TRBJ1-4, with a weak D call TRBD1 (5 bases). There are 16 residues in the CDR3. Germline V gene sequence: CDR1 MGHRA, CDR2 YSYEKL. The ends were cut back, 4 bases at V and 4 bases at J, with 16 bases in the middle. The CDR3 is CASSPRGAGFNEKLFF. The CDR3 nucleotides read TGCGCCAGCAGCCCCAGAGGGGCAGGCTTTAATGAAAAACTGTTTTTT.

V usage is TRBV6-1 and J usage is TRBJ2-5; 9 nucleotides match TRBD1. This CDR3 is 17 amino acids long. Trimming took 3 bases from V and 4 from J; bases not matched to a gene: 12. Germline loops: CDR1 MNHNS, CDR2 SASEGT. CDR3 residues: CASSDPRRDRVGETQYF. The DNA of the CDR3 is TGTGCCAGCAGTGACCCCCGTCGGGACAGGGTAGGAGAGACCCAGTACTTC.